What follows are 8 T cell receptor beta chains derived from one specimen sequenced in a study of T cell changes during pregnancy in multiple sclerosis. Measured with immunoSEQ multiplex PCR; TCRdb has only the in-frame clones, and not every one. The sample carries some 71,000 clones, under 95% recorded once. The input for sequencing was peripheral blood, taken in the third trimester of pregnancy. Receptor source: a female donor with multiple sclerosis, enrolled in a pregnancy study.

The chain combines TRBV6-5 with TRBJ2-3; D possibly corresponds to TRBD2 (6 bases). The CDR3 is 14 amino acids. V was trimmed by 2 bases and J by 5 bases, leaving 11 bases between them. Looked up from germline, CDR1 is MNHEY and CDR2 is SVGAGI. The chain's CDR3 is CASSYRGAGDTQYF. The CDR3 DNA reads TGTGCCAGCAGTTACCGCGGGGCGGGAGATACGCAGTATTTT.

This clone was observed once. The V and J genes are TRBV5-1 and TRBJ2-3; D might be TRBD2 (6 bases). Germline CDR1 reads SGHRS; CDR2 reads YFSETQ. V dropped 6 bases and J dropped 1 base, with 15 bases sitting between them. This CDR3 region has 15 residues. The CDR3 loop is CASTDRRGGTDTQYF. DNA of the CDR3: TGCGCCAGCACCGACCGGAGGGGCGGCACAGATACGCAGTATTTT.

The chain carries TRBV27 and TRBJ1-5; 7 bases match TRBD1. V lost 7 bases, J lost 6 bases, and 12 bases stayed unmatched. Looked up from germline, CDR1 is MNHEY and CDR2 is SMNVEV (reference sequence). The length of the CDR3 is 15 residues. The CDR3 spells CASTKTGEEGQPQHF. The CDR3 bases are TGTGCCAGCACAAAAACAGGGGAGGAAGGTCAGCCCCAGCATTTT.

The chain is built from TRBV18 and TRBJ1-5, with 8 bases aligning to TRBD1. Germline trimming cut 5 bases from V and 0 bases from J; bases unmatched to any gene: 3. Germline V gene data show CDR1 as KGHSH and CDR2 as LQKENI. This CDR3 has 15 residues. The CDR3 loop is CASSGQGYSNQPQHF. The CDR3 DNA reads as TGTGCCAGCTCAGGACAGGGATATAGCAATCAGCCCCAGCATTTT.

The chain carries TRBV7-3 and TRBJ2-1; unclear D gene. Per the germline V gene, CDR1 is SGHTA and CDR2 is FQGTGA. This CDR3 is built from 14 residues. V dropped 4 bases and J dropped 2 bases, with 9 bases sitting between them. CDR3 sequence: CASSSGSPYNEQFF. In nucleotides, the CDR3 is TGTGCCAGCAGCTCCGGGTCGCCCTACAATGAGCAGTTCTTC.

This clone was observed once. The chain uses TRBV5-1 and TRBJ2-3, with D perhaps TRBD1 (5 bases). Trimming took 4 bases from V and 0 from J, leaving 15 bases between them. The CDR3 totals 16 residues. CDR1 and CDR2 (germline): SGHRS, YFSETQ. The CDR3 DNA reads as TGCGCCAGCAGCCCAAGCAGGGTGGGGAGCACAGATACGCAGTATTTT. Protein: CASSPSRVGSTDTQYF.

The chain joins TRBV9 to TRBJ1-1; the D gene is possibly TRBD1 (6 bases). Germline values: CDR1 SGDLS, CDR2 YYNGEE. V was cut by 3 bases and J by 5 bases, with 17 bases left in between. The CDR3 consists of 15 residues. Written as DNA, the CDR3 is TGTGCCAGCAGCGAGAGGGGGGGAGAGAGGACTGAAGCTTTCTTT. Its protein is CASSERGGERTEAFF.

The V call is TRBV5-1, the J call TRBJ1-1, with D uncertain. Germline V gene data show CDR1 as SGHRS and CDR2 as YFSETQ. The CDR3 length is 13 residues. V was clipped by 4 bases and J by 1 base, with 8 bases between them. The CDR3 loop reads CASSPDWNTEAFF. DNA for the CDR3: TGCGCCAGCAGCCCTGACTGGAACACTGAAGCTTTCTTT.